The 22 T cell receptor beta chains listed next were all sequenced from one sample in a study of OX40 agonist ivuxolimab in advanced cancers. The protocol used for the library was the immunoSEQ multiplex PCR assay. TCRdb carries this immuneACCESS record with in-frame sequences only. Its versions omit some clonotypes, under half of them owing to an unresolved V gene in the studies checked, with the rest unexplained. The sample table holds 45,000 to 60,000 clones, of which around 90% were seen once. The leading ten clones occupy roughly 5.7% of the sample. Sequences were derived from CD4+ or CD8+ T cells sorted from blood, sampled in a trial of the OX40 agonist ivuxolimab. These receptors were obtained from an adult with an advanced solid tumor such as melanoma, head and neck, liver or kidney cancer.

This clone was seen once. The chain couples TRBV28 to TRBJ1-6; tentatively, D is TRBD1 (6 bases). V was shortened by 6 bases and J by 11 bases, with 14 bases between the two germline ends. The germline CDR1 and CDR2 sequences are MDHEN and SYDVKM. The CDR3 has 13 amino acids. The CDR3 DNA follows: TGTGCCAGCAGAGCCCCAGGGGAGGCACCCCTCCACTTT. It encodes CASRAPGEAPLHF.

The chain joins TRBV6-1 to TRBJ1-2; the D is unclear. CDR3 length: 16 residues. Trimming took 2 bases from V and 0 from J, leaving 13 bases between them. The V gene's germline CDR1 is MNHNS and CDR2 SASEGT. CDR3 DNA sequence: TGTGCCAGCAGTGAATTGTTCGGCGAAACTAACTATGGCTACACCTTC. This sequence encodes CASSELFGETNYGYTF.

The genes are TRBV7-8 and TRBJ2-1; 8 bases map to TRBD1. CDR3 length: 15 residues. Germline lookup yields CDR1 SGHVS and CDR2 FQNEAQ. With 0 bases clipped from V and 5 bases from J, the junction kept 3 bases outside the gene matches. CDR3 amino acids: CASSLAGTGNNEQFF. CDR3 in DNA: TGTGCCAGCAGCTTAGCGGGGACAGGTAACAATGAGCAGTTCTTC.

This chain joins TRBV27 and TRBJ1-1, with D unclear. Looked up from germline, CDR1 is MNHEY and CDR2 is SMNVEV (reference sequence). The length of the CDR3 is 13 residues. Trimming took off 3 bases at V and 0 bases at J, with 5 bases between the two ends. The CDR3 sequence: CASSFSLNTEAFF. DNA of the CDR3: TGTGCCAGCAGTTTCTCATTGAACACTGAAGCTTTCTTT.

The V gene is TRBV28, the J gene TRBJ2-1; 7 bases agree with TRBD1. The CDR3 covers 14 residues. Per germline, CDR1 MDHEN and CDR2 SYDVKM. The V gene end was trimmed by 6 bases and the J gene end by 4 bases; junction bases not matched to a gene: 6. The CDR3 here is CASSLPGQYNEQFF. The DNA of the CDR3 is TGTGCCAGCAGCTTACCGGGACAGTACAATGAGCAGTTCTTC.

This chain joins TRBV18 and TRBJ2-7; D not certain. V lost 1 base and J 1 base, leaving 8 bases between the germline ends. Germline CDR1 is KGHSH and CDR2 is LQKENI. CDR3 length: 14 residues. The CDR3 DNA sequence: TGTGCCAGCTCACCACGGACGGAGTCCTACGAGCAGTACTTC. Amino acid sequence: CASSPRTESYEQYF.

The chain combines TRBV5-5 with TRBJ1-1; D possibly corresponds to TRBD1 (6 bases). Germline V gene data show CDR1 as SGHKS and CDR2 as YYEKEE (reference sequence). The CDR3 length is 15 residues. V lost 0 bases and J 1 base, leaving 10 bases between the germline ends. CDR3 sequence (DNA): TGTGCCAGCAGCTTGGTCCTACAGGGGAACACTGAAGCTTTCTTT. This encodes CASSLVLQGNTEAFF.

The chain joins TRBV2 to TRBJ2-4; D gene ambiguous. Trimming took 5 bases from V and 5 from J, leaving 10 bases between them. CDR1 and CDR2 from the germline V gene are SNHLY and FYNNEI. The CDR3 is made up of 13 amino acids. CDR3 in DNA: TGTGCCAGCAGTAACCTAGGCGAAAACATTCAGTACTTC. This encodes CASSNLGENIQYF.

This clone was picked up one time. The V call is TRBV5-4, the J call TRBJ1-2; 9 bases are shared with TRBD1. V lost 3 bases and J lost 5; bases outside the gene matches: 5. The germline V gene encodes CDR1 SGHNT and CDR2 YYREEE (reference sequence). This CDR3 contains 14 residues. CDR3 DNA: TGTGCCAGCAGCTGGGGGGACAGGGAATATGGCTACACCTTC. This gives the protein CASSWGDREYGYTF.

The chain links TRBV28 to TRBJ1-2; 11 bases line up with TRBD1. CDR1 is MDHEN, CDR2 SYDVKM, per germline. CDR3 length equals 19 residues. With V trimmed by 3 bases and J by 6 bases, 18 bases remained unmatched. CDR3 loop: CASSFPPHRTGGAVNGYTF. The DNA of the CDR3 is TGTGCCAGCAGTTTCCCGCCGCATAGGACAGGGGGCGCCGTTAATGGCTACACCTTC.

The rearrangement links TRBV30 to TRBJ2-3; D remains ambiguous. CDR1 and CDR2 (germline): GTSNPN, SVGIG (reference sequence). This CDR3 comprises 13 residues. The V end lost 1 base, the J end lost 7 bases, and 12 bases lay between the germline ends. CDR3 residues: CAWSATVLNTQYF. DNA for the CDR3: TGTGCCTGGAGTGCCACCGTTCTGAATACGCAGTATTTT.

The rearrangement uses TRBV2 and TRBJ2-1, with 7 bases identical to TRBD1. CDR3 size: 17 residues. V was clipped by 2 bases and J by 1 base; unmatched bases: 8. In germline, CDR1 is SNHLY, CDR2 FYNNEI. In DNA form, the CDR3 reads TGTGCCAGCAGTGAACTCGTGACAGGGTTGTCCTACAATGAGCAGTTCTTC. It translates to CASSELVTGLSYNEQFF.

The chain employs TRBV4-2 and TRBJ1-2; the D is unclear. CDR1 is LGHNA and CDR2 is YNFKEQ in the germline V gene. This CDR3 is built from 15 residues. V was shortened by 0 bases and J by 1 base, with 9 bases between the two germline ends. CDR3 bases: TGTGCCAGCAGCCAAGATTGGGCAAATAACTATGGCTACACCTTC. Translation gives CASSQDWANNYGYTF.

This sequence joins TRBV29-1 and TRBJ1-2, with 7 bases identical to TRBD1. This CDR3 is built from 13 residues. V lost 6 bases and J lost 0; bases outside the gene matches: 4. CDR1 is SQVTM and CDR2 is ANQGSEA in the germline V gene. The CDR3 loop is CSVRDSANYGYTF. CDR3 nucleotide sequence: TGCAGCGTCCGGGACAGTGCTAACTATGGCTACACCTTC. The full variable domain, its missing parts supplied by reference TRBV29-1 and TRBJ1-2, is SAVISQKPSRDICQRGTSLTIQCQVDSQVTMMFWYRQQPGQSLTLIATANQGSEATYESGFVIDKFPISRPNLTFSTLTVSNMSPEDSSIYLCSVRDSANYGYTFGSGTRLTVV.

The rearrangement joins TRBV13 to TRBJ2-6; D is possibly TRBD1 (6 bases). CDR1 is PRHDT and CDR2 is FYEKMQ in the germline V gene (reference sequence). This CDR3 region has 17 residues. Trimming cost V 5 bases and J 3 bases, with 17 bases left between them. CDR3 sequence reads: CASSLGTITFGANVLTF. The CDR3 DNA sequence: TGTGCCAGCAGCCTCGGGACAATCACCTTTGGGGCCAACGTCCTGACTTTC.

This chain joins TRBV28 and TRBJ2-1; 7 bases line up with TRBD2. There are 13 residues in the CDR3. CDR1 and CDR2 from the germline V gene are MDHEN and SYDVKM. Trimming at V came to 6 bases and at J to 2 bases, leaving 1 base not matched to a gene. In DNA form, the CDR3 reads TGTGCCAGCAGGAGCGGGGCCTACAATGAGCAGTTCTTC. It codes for CASRSGAYNEQFF.

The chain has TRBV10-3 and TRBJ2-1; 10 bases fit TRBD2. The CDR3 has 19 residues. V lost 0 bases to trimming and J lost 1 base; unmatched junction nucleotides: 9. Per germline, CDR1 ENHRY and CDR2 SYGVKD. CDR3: CAISESPSGSVRSYNEQFF. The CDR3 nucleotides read TGTGCCATCAGTGAGTCGCCTAGCGGGAGTGTGAGATCCTACAATGAGCAGTTCTTC.

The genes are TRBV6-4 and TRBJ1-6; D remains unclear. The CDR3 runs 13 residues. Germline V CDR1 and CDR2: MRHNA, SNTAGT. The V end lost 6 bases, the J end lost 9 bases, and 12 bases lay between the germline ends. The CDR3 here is CASSLNPGSPLHF. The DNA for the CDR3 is TGTGCCAGCAGCTTAAACCCTGGTTCACCCCTCCACTTT.

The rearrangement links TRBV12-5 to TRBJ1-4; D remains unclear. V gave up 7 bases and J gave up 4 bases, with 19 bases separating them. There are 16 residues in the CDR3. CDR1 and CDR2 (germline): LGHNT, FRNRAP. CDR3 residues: CASDGRGNILNEKLFF. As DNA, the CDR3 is TGTGCTAGTGATGGGAGAGGGAATATACTTAATGAAAAACTGTTTTTT.

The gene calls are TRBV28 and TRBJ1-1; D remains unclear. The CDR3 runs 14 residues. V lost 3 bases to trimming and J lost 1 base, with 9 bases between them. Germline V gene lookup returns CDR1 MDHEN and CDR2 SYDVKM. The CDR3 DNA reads TGTGCCAGCAGTTTGGGGTTTGGGAACACTGAAGCTTTCTTT. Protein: CASSLGFGNTEAFF.

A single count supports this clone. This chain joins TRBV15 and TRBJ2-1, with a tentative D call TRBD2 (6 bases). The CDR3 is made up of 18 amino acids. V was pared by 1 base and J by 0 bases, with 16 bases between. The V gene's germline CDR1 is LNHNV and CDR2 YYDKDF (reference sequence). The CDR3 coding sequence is TGTGCCACCAGCAGAGGAGTTCTAGCGTCAAGCTCCTACAATGAGCAGTTCTTC. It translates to CATSRGVLASSSYNEQFF.

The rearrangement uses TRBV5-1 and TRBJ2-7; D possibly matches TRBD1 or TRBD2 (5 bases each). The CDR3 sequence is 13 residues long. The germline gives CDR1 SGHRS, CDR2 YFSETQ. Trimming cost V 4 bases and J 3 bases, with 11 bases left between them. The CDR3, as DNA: TGCGCCAGCAGCCCAGGGACGCACTACGAGCAGTACTTC. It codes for CASSPGTHYEQYF.